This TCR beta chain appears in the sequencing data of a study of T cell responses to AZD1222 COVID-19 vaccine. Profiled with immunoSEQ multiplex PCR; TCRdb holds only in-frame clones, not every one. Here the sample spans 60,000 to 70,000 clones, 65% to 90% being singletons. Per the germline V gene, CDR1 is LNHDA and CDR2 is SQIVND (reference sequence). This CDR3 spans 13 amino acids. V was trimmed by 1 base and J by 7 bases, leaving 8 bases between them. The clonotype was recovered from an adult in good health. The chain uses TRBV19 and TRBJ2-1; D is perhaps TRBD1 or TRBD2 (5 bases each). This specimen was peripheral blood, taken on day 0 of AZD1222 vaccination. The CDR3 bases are TGTGCCAGTAGTATAGCCAGGGAGAATGAGCAGTTCTTC. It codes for CASSIARENEQFF.